This T cell receptor beta chain was profiled in a study of shared clonotypes between healthy human individuals. Study outcomes and limitations: The rarefaction results pointed to incomplete sorted-subset sequencing despite large depth. Against clonotypes common to all four donors, non-shared ones had lower generation probabilities.

Of note for this clone: Its target is not known.

V was pared by 0 bases and J by 1 base, with 6 bases between. CDR3 length: 14 residues. The germline CDR1 and CDR2 sequences are MNHEY and SMNVEV (reference sequence). In the CD4+ fraction, cells were divided into CD45RA+ naive and CD45RA-negative memory subsets. Several immunoSEQ 96-well plates shared each subset's DNA, each plate a replicate. The protocol was immunoSEQ multiplex PCR, while the TCRdb copy is restricted to in-frame clones and leaves out a portion. The sample comprises 330,000 or so clones, about 74% of which are singletons, and about a tenth rests with the top ten. The V gene is TRBV27, the J gene TRBJ1-1, with D possibly being TRBD1 (5 bases). This clonotype was sampled from a young man in good health. Input material: memory CD4+ T cells sorted from blood. Subset denoted: CD45RA-negative fraction. CDR3: CASSLSTANTEAFF. Written as DNA, the CDR3 is TGTGCCAGCAGTTTATCGACAGCGAACACTGAAGCTTTCTTT.